A single T cell receptor beta chain is shown here with its context. Germline V gene lookup returns CDR1 SQVTM and CDR2 ANQGSEA. Trimming at V came to 1 base and at J to 5 bases, leaving 6 bases not matched to a gene. This CDR3 contains 14 residues. This specimen comes from a study of cytomegalovirus exposure and HLA in healthy donors. The PCR was carried out with 60 Vbeta primers and 13 Jbeta primers. The data were produced by immunoSEQ multiplex PCR, yet TCRdb's version contains in-frame clones alone and is incomplete. In the table there are 130,000 or so clones, more than 70% of which are singletons.

Sequenced: PBMCs. The chain is built from TRBV29-1 and TRBJ1-1; 8 positions agree with TRBD1. The sequence came from a woman aged 25 to 39 in good health and CMV-seropositive. CDR3 sequence (DNA): TGCAGCGTTGAAGGTGCTCAGGGGGCAACTGAAGCTTTCTTT. Translated: CSVEGAQGATEAFF.